The rows below give T cell receptor beta chains drawn from one sample of a study of long-term antiretroviral therapy in people with HIV. This table comes from immunoSEQ multiplex PCR, and its TCRdb copy is limited to in-frame clones, with some not included. The data show tens of thousands of clones, approximately 86% seen once. The starting material was unsorted PBMCs, obtained just before starting antiretroviral therapy. Receptors were obtained from a woman aged 18-29 years with HIV. The CDR3 runs from the conserved cysteine through the conserved F or W. A D gene is named only where the DNA matches it firmly. Only some rows state a clone size, as once, few, many or a class for expanded clones.

D gene | J gene | V gene | clone size | CDR3 protein | CDR3 DNA
. | TRBJ2-1 | TRBV28 | . | CASDPSGRRLNEQFF | TGTGCCAGCGATCCGTCGGGTAGAAGATTAAATGAGCAGTTCTTC
. | TRBJ2-3 | TRBV19 | . | CASSIERGLSTDTQYF | TGTGCCAGTAGTATAGAGCGGGGCCTAAGCACAGATACGCAGTATTTT
. | TRBJ2-1 | TRBV15 | . | CATSRDPGGGNEQFF | TGTGCCACCAGCAGAGATCCCGGGGGTGGCAATGAGCAGTTCTTC
. | TRBJ1-5 | TRBV28 | . | CASRGGQPQHF | TGTGCCAGCAGGGGGGGTCAGCCCCAGCATTTT
. | TRBJ1-2 | TRBV7-9 | . | CASSQTGQGYTF | TGTGCCAGCAGCCAAACAGGGCAGGGCTACACCTTC
. | TRBJ1-2 | TRBV28 | few | CASSSPPGSYTF | TGTGCCAGCAGTTCTCCCCCGGGTAGCTACACCTTC
TRBD2 | TRBJ2-1 | TRBV29-1 | . | CSVAVAGDIEQFF | TGCAGCGTCGCAGTAGCGGGAGACATTGAGCAGTTCTTC
TRBD1 | TRBJ2-7 | TRBV4-3 | . | CASSQERGGRYEQYF | TGCGCCAGCAGCCAAGAAAGAGGGGGCAGGTACGAGCAGTACTTC
TRBD2 | TRBJ2-1 | TRBV7-3 | . | CASSRASGYNEQFF | TGTGCCAGCAGCCGAGCTAGCGGATACAATGAGCAGTTCTTC
TRBD2 | TRBJ2-7 | TRBV27 | . | CASSSSGSFYEQYF | TGTGCCAGCAGTTCCAGCGGGAGTTTCTACGAGCAGTACTTC
TRBD1 | TRBJ2-7 | TRBV28 | once | CASSRPRDRVSYEQYF | TGTGCCAGCAGTCGCCCCCGGGACAGGGTCTCCTACGAGCAGTACTTC
. | TRBJ2-7 | TRBV27 | . | CASSLSTGSYEQYF | TGTGCCAGCAGTTTAAGTACGGGGTCCTACGAGCAGTACTTC
. | TRBJ1-1 | TRBV4-3 | . | CASSQAPRAEAFF | TGCGCCAGCAGCCAAGCCCCCAGGGCTGAAGCTTTCTTT
. | TRBJ2-7 | TRBV11-2 | . | CASSLRLATYEQYF | TGTGCCAGCAGCTTAAGGCTCGCTACCTACGAGCAGTACTTC
. | TRBJ1-2 | TRBV5-4 | once | CASSPKGASYGYTF | TGTGCCAGCAGCCCGAAAGGGGCGAGCTATGGCTACACCTTC
TRBD1 | TRBJ1-2 | TRBV10-3 | . | CAISETRPQGADGYTF | TGTGCCATCAGTGAGACACGACCACAGGGGGCTGACGGCTACACCTTC
TRBD2 | TRBJ2-2 | TRBV4-3 | . | CASSQVAGGNTGELFF | TGCGCCAGCAGCCAAGTAGCGGGAGGGAACACCGGGGAGCTGTTTTTT
TRBD2 | TRBJ2-1 | TRBV19 | . | CASSIKLAGDRSYNEQFF | TGTGCCAGTAGTATAAAACTAGCGGGAGACCGCTCCTACAATGAGCAGTTCTTC
. | TRBJ2-1 | TRBV23-1 | . | CASSHGSPSYNEQFF | TGCGCCAGCAGTCACGGGTCACCTTCCTACAATGAGCAGTTCTTC
. | TRBJ1-5 | TRBV28 | once | CASSLAGHQPQHF | TGTGCCAGCAGTCTCGCGGGCCATCAGCCCCAGCATTTT
TRBD1 | TRBJ1-3 | TRBV19 | . | CAVARQGSGNTIYF | TGTGCCGTTGCCCGACAGGGCTCTGGAAACACCATATATTTT
TRBD1 | TRBJ1-1 | TRBV5-1 | few | CASSLTGSTEAFF | TGCGCCAGCAGCCTGACAGGGAGCACTGAAGCTTTCTTT
. | TRBJ2-4 | TRBV9 | . | CASSVAPTGGHPKNIQYF | TGTGCCAGCAGCGTAGCGCCGACAGGCGGCCACCCCAAAAACATTCAGTACTTC
TRBD1 | TRBJ1-5 | TRBV6-1 | . | CASSDWTGLGQPQHF | TGTGCCAGCAGTGATTGGACAGGGTTGGGTCAGCCCCAGCATTTT
TRBD2 | TRBJ2-7 | TRBV5-4 | . | CASSSRLAYPYEQYF | TGTGCCAGCAGCTCCAGACTAGCGTACCCCTACGAGCAGTACTTC
. | TRBJ1-1 | TRBV6-4 | . | CASARARGTEAFF | TGTGCCAGCGCCCGGGCCAGGGGTACTGAAGCTTTCTTT
TRBD2 | TRBJ2-5 | TRBV27 | . | CASSATSGVQETQYF | TGTGCCAGCAGCGCGACTAGCGGAGTCCAAGAGACCCAGTACTTC
. | TRBJ1-2 | TRBV27 | . | CASSFREGVSGYTF | TGTGCCAGCAGTTTCAGGGAGGGGGTGAGTGGCTACACCTTC
. | TRBJ1-1 | TRBV6-1 | . | CASSEAEGTRNTEAFF | TGTGCCAGCAGTGAAGCGGAGGGGACAAGGAACACTGAAGCTTTCTTT
TRBD1 | TRBJ2-7 | TRBV27 | . | CASSHRGYEQYF | TGTGCCAGCAGCCACAGGGGTTACGAGCAGTACTTC
. | TRBJ1-2 | TRBV28 | . | CASSYINGYTF | TGTGCCAGCAGTTACATCAATGGCTACACCTTC
. | TRBJ1-5 | TRBV15 | . | CAASRDKSPAGNQPQHF | TGTGCCGCCAGCAGAGATAAGTCACCAGCGGGCAATCAGCCCCAGCATTTT
. | TRBJ1-2 | TRBV2 | . | CASSPIEISYGYTF | TGTGCCAGCAGTCCGATAGAGATTTCTTATGGCTACACCTTC
. | TRBJ2-3 | TRBV6-1 | . | CASRGILYTQYF | TGTGCCAGCAGGGGGATCCTATATACGCAGTATTTT
TRBD2 | TRBJ2-5 | TRBV9 | . | CASSVEGLAGAQETQYF | TGTGCCAGCAGCGTAGAAGGACTAGCGGGAGCCCAAGAGACCCAGTACTTC
TRBD1 | TRBJ1-2 | TRBV5-6 | . | CASSGGQGRGYTF | TGTGCCAGCAGCGGGGGACAGGGAAGGGGCTACACCTTC
TRBD2 | TRBJ2-1 | TRBV7-3 | . | CASSLLASGSVVSYNEQFF | TGTGCCAGCAGCTTACTGGCTAGCGGGAGTGTAGTATCCTACAATGAGCAGTTCTTC
TRBD2 | TRBJ2-1 | TRBV11-1 | few | CASSSGREHYNEQFF | TGTGCCAGCAGCTCAGGGCGGGAGCACTACAATGAGCAGTTCTTC